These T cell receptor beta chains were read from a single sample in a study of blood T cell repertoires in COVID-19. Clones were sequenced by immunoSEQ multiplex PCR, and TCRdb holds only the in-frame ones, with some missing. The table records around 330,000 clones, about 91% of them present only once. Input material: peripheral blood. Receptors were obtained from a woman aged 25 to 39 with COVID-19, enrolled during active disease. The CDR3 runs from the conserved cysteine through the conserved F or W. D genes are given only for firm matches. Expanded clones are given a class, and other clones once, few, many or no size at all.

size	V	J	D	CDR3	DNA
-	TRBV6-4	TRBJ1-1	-	CASSVNRATEAFF	TGTGCCAGCAGTGTAAACAGGGCCACTGAAGCTTTCTTT
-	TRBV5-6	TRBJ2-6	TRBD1	CASSLVGQGAIGANVLTF	TGTGCCAGCAGCTTGGTAGGACAGGGGGCGATTGGGGCCAACGTCCTGACTTTC
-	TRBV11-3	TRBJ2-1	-	CASSRGAHNEQFF	TGTGCCAGCAGCCGCGGAGCCCACAATGAGCAGTTCTTC
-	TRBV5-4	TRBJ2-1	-	CASAVAPYNEQFF	TGTGCCAGCGCGGTGGCACCTTACAATGAGCAGTTCTTC
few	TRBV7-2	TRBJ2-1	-	CASSFSDYNEQFF	TGTGCCAGCAGCTTCTCAGACTATAATGAGCAGTTCTTC
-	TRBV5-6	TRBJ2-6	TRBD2	CASSLEGGSRSGANVLTF	TGTGCCAGCAGCTTGGAGGGAGGGTCCAGGTCTGGGGCCAACGTCCTGACTTTC
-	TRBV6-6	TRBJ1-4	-	CASSTPGAREKLFF	TGTGCCAGCAGTACCCCTGGGGCTAGGGAAAAACTGTTTTTT
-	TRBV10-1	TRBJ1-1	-	CASSARQNTEAFF	TGCGCCAGCAGTGCTCGACAGAACACTGAAGCTTTCTTT
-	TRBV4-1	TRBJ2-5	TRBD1	CASSQGQGAQETQYF	TGCGCCAGCAGCCAGGGGCAGGGGGCACAAGAGACCCAGTACTTC
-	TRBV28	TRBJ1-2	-	CASSLGGGSGYTF	TGTGCCAGCAGTTTGGGGGGAGGGAGCGGCTACACCTTC
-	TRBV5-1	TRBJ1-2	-	CASSLIGDGYTF	TGCGCCAGCAGCCTAATAGGGGATGGCTACACCTTC
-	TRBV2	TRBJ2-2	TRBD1	CASRRDRANTGELFF	TGTGCCAGCCGCCGGGACAGGGCGAACACCGGGGAGCTGTTTTTT
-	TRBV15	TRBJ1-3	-	CATSRAPGGELISGNTIYF	TGTGCCACCAGCAGAGCCCCCGGGGGGGAGCTAATCTCTGGAAACACCATATATTTT
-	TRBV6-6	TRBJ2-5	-	CASSRVLGSVETQYF	TGTGCCAGCAGTCGAGTTCTCGGAAGCGTGGAGACCCAGTACTTC
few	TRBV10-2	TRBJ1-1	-	CASTPGMNTEAFF	TGCGCCAGCACCCCGGGAATGAACACTGAAGCTTTCTTT
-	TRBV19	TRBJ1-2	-	CASSSLTLYGYTF	TGTGCCAGTAGTAGCCTCACTCTCTATGGCTACACCTTC
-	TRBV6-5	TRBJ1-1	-	CASSSRIMNTEAFF	TGTGCCAGCAGTTCGAGGATAATGAACACTGAAGCTTTCTTT
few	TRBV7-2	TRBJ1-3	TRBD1	CASSADRAAGNTIYF	TGTGCCAGCAGCGCTGACAGGGCGGCTGGAAACACCATATATTTT
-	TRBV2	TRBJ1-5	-	CASSSGRGQPQHF	TGTGCCAGCAGTTCCGGCCGGGGACAGCCCCAGCATTTT
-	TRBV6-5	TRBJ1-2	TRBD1	CASSLGQGNPYGYTF	TGTGCCAGCAGCCTCGGACAGGGAAATCCCTATGGCTACACCTTC
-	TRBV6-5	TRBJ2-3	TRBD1	CASRSHQGADTQYF	TGTGCCAGCAGGTCACATCAGGGGGCAGATACGCAGTATTTT
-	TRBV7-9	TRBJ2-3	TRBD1	CASSLEGAAQYF	TGTGCCAGCAGCTTAGAGGGGGCAGCGCAGTATTTT
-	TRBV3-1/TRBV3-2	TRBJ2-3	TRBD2	CASSRTSGSQTNTQYF	TGTGCCAGCAGCCGAACTAGCGGGTCTCAGACGAATACGCAGTATTTT
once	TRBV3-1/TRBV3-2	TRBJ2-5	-	CASSQREIDRRATQYF	TGTGCCAGCAGCCAAAGGGAGATAGACAGGCGTGCGACCCAGTACTTC